What follows are 19 T cell receptor beta chains derived from one specimen sequenced in a study of naive and memory T cell subsets. An equimolar mix of two oligonucleotides served as the beta constant-region primer for TRBC1 and TRBC2. TCRdb independently ran MiXCR on the UMI-ligation and nested PCR reads; one entry per CDR3 protein. This table has tens of thousands of distinct CDR3 sequences, around 12% appearing once. The sequenced material came from central memory CD4+ T cells from blood. These receptors originate from a human donor in good health.

This clonotype was seen many times. The DNA for the CDR3 is TGTGCCAGCAGCATCGAAGCGGGGGGAGGCACAGATACGCAGTATTTT. Its protein product is CASSIEAGGGTDTQYF. The chain has TRBV2 and TRBJ2-3; the match to TRBD2 covers 9 bases. The junction had 8 bases not matched to a gene; V was cut back by 6 bases and J by 1 base. This CDR3 is built from 16 residues. Germline CDR1 is SNHLY and CDR2 is FYNNEI.

This clonotype was observed a few times. The chain couples TRBV11-2 to TRBJ2-4, with 12 bases lining up with TRBD2. This CDR3 spans 18 amino acids. Losses at the gene ends were 8 bases for V and 0 bases for J; bases not matched to a gene: 11. CDR1 is SGHAT and CDR2 is FQNNGV in the germline V gene. The CDR3 DNA is TGTGCCAGCGACGACCCGGCTAGCGGGAGGGGAGCCAAAAACATTCAGTACTTC. Its protein is CASDDPASGRGAKNIQYF.

This clonotype has a handful of counts. The chain is built from TRBV20-1 and TRBJ1-2; a possible D gene is TRBD1 (5 bases). V lost 6 bases to trimming and J lost 0 bases, with 14 bases between them. The CDR3 has 14 residues. Germline V gene sequence: CDR1 DFQATT, CDR2 SNEGSKA (reference sequence). Written as DNA, the CDR3 is TGCAGTGCGCCGAACAGGAGATCTAACTATGGCTACACCTTC. Residues: CSAPNRRSNYGYTF.

This clonotype was found many times. The chain couples TRBV18 to TRBJ2-7; no clear D gene. Germline assignment: CDR1 KGHSH and CDR2 LQKENI. The CDR3 spans 12 residues. V was cut by 2 bases and J by 4 bases, with 6 bases left in between. As DNA, the CDR3 is TGTGCCAGCTCACCATGGGAATACGAGCAGTACTTC. As protein: CASSPWEYEQYF. The variable domain in full, completed from reference TRBV18 and TRBJ2-7, reads NAGVMQNPRHLVRRRGQEARLRCSPMKGHSHVYWYRQLPEEGLKFMVYLQKENIIDESGMPKERFSAEFPKEGPSILRIQQVVRGDSAAYFCASSPWEYEQYFGPGTRLTVT.

There are a few counts of this clonotype. This chain's CDR3 is CASSSEGGPTGELFF. CDR3 DNA: TGCGCCAGCAGCTCGGAAGGGGGGCCAACCGGGGAGCTGTTTTTT. V and J are TRBV5-1 and TRBJ2-2; either TRBD1 or TRBD2 may fit D (6 bases each). Trimming took off 3 bases at V and 5 bases at J, with 14 bases between the two ends. The CDR3 is made up of 15 amino acids. CDR1 is SGHRS and CDR2 is YFSETQ in the germline V gene.

This clonotype was seen a few times. The genes are TRBV7-8 and TRBJ2-5; maybe TRBD2 (6 bases). The germline V gene encodes CDR1 SGHVS and CDR2 FQNEAQ. V shed 4 bases and J shed 2 bases, with 8 bases lying between them. This CDR3 region has 13 residues. CDR3 DNA: TGTGCCAGCAGCTGGGACTTTCAAGAGACCCAGTACTTC. As protein: CASSWDFQETQYF.

This clonotype was seen more than once but under ten times. The V gene is TRBV29-1, the J gene TRBJ1-5; D unresolved. CDR1 and CDR2 from the germline V gene are SQVTM and ANQGSEA. The CDR3 totals 12 residues. Trimming left V 8 bases short and J 1 base short, with 9 bases between. CDR3 amino acids: CSLPESNQPQHF. The CDR3 coding sequence is TGCAGCCTCCCGGAAAGCAATCAGCCCCAGCATTTT.

In its sample, this clonotype was seen many times. The genes are TRBV27 and TRBJ2-4; D remains ambiguous. Per germline, CDR1 MNHEY and CDR2 SMNVEV (reference sequence). V dropped 5 bases and J dropped 0 bases, with 14 bases sitting between them. The CDR3 has 16 amino acids. CDR3 DNA: TGTGCCAGCAGTCCCAGTTTGAGTGTAGCCAAAAACATTCAGTACTTC. It translates to CASSPSLSVAKNIQYF.

In its sample, this clonotype was seen a few times. The V gene is TRBV7-8, the J gene TRBJ2-7; D could derive from TRBD1 or TRBD2 (5 bases each). V lost 6 bases and J lost 2, with 11 bases in between. The germline V gene encodes CDR1 SGHVS and CDR2 FQNEAQ. The CDR3 runs to 13 residues. The chain's CDR3 is CASRTGTPYEQYF. CDR3 DNA sequence: TGTGCCAGCAGGACCGGGACCCCCTACGAGCAGTACTTC.

This clonotype was observed at least ten times. The chain combines TRBV3-1 with TRBJ2-1; 11 bases fit TRBD2. This CDR3 has 15 residues. Germline CDR1 reads LGHDT; CDR2 reads YNNKEL (reference sequence). Trimming removed 8 bases from V and 2 bases from J; junction bases left unmatched: 5. CDR3 in amino acids: CASGVSGGAYNEQFF. Written as DNA, the CDR3 is TGTGCCAGCGGGGTTAGCGGGGGGGCCTACAATGAGCAGTTCTTC.

The V call is TRBV5-1, the J call TRBJ2-7, with 9 bases aligning to TRBD1. The length of the CDR3 is 14 residues. The ends lost 4 bases at V and 5 bases at J; junction bases unmatched: 7. Germline V gene data show CDR1 as SGHRS and CDR2 as YFSETQ. The CDR3 is CASSKGQGGDEQYF. In DNA, the CDR3 is TGCGCCAGCAGCAAGGGACAGGGAGGCGACGAGCAGTACTTC.

This clonotype was counted a few times. V gene TRBV2 combines with J gene TRBJ1-2; D gene ambiguous. Per germline, CDR1 SNHLY and CDR2 FYNNEI. V gave up 8 bases and J gave up 7 bases, with 17 bases separating them. The CDR3 extends over 13 amino acids. The CDR3 region has the DNA TGTGCCAGCCTGCCTAGCTCACTAGGTGGCTACACCTTC. It translates to CASLPSSLGGYTF.

V and J are TRBV20-1 and TRBJ1-5, with D tentatively TRBD1 (5 bases). Looked up from germline, CDR1 is DFQATT and CDR2 is SNEGSKA (reference sequence). This CDR3 has 15 residues. V shed 1 base and J shed 3 bases, with 13 bases lying between them. The CDR3 bases are TGCAGTGCTAGAGGGTCTACAGGTTTCAATCAGCCCCAGCATTTT. As protein: CSARGSTGFNQPQHF.

This clonotype was seen only a few times. The V gene is TRBV28, the J gene TRBJ2-3, with D perhaps assigned TRBD1 or TRBD2 (5 bases each). This CDR3 comprises 14 residues. Per germline, CDR1 MDHEN and CDR2 SYDVKM. V lost 7 bases and J 3 bases, leaving 14 bases between the germline ends. CDR3 loop: CASTTGPRTDTQYF. Written as DNA, the CDR3 is TGTGCCAGCACGACGGGGCCCCGTACAGATACGCAGTATTTT.

This clonotype has just a few counts. V and J are TRBV24-1 and TRBJ2-3; 7 nucleotides match TRBD2. Germline CDR1 and CDR2: KGHDR and SFDVKD. J gave up 5 bases and V 2 bases, and 9 bases lay outside the gene matches. The CDR3 runs 16 residues. This CDR3 reads CATSDSVGRSGDTQYF. The CDR3 DNA reads as TGTGCCACCAGTGATTCGGTCGGGAGGTCGGGAGATACGCAGTATTTT.

Many counts were recorded for this clonotype. The chain joins TRBV7-2 to TRBJ2-7; D is uncertain. Germline values: CDR1 SGHTA, CDR2 FQGNSA. The CDR3 covers 13 residues. V was pared by 3 bases and J by 1 base, with 7 bases between. The CDR3 nucleotides read TGTGCCAGCAGCTTCTTACAGTCCTACGAGCAGTACTTC. This codes for CASSFLQSYEQYF. The variable domain in full, completed from reference TRBV7-2 and TRBJ2-7, reads GAGVSQSPSNKVTEKGKDVELRCDPISGHTALYWYRQSLGQGLEFLIYFQGNSAPDKSGLPSDRFSAERTGGSVSTLTIQRTQQEDSAVYLCASSFLQSYEQYFGPGTRLTVT.

About this clonotype itself: Since a much larger clone is just one base distant, this may be a read error. The CDR3 ends on some other residue instead of the conserved phenylalanine or tryptophan, so this is likely a read error. V and J are TRBV11-2 and TRBJ2-6; D gene unclear. Germline V gives CDR1 SGHAT, CDR2 FQNNGV. This CDR3 is 14 amino acids long. The V end was cut by 3 bases, the J end by 4 bases, with 7 bases between. The CDR3 DNA follows: TGTGCCAGCAGCTTCGGTTCCGGGGCCAACGTCCTGACTCTC. This gives the protein CASSFGSGANVLTL.

The sample holds many counts of this clonotype. The genes are TRBV28 and TRBJ2-1, with TRBD2 matching 10 bases. J was trimmed by 6 bases and V by 5 bases; bases with no gene match: 4. The CDR3 spans 14 residues. The germline gives CDR1 MDHEN, CDR2 SYDVKM. DNA for the CDR3: TGTGCCAGCAGTCCTAGCGGGAGAAGCAATGAGCAGTTCTTC. Amino acids: CASSPSGRSNEQFF.

In its sample, this clonotype was seen once. The gene calls are TRBV6-5 and TRBJ1-3; D remains ambiguous. The germline V gene has CDR1 MNHEY and CDR2 SVGAGI. V lost 7 bases, J lost 0 bases, and 13 bases lay in between. CDR3 length: 15 amino acids. The CDR3: CASKVSHTSGNTIYF. The CDR3 coding sequence is TGTGCCAGCAAAGTATCCCACACCTCTGGAAACACCATATATTTT.